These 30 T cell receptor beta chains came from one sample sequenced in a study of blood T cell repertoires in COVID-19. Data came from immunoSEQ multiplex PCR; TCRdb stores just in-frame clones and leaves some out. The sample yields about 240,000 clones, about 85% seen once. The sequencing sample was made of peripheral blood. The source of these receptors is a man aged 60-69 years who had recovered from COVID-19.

CDR3 loop: CASSGGTGVTGELFF. The CDR3 DNA reads as TGCGCCAGCAGCGGCGGGACAGGGGTCACCGGGGAGCTGTTTTTT. The genes are TRBV5-1 and TRBJ2-2; 10 bases match TRBD1. Germline values: CDR1 SGHRS, CDR2 YFSETQ. CDR3 length: 15 residues. Unmatched junction bases numbered 4, after V lost 4 bases and J lost 4 bases.

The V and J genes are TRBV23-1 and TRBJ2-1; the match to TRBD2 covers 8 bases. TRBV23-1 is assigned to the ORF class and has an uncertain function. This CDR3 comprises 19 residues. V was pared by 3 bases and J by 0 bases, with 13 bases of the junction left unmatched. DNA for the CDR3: TGCGCCAGCAGTCATGGCGCAGTGATCGGGGGGGGCTCCTACAATGAGCAGTTCTTC. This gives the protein CASSHGAVIGGGSYNEQFF.

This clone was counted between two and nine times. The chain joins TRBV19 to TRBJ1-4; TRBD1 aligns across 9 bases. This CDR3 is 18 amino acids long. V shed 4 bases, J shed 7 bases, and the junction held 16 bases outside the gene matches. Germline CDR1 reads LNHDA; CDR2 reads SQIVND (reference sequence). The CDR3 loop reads CASSKGQGDRWGAEKLFF. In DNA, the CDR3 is TGTGCCAGTAGTAAGGGACAGGGTGACCGGTGGGGAGCTGAAAAACTGTTTTTT.

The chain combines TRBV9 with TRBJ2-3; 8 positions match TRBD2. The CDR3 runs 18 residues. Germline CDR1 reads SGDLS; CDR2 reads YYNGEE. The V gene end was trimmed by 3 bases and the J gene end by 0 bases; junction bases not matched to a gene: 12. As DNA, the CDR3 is TGTGCCAGCAGCGGCGGTTTACGGGGGGGCACTAGCACAGATACGCAGTATTTT. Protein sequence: CASSGGLRGGTSTDTQYF.

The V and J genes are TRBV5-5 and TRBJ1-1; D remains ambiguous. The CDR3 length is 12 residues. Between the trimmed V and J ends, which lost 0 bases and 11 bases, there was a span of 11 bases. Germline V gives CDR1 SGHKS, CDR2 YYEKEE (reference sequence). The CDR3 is CASSLVGLSAFF. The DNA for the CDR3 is TGTGCCAGCAGCTTGGTCGGGTTAAGCGCTTTCTTT.

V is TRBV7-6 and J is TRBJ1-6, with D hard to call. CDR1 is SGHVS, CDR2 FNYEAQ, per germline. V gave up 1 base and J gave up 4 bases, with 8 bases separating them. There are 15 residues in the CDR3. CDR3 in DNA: TGTGCCAGCAGCTTAGATTCACAGTATAATTCACCCCTCCACTTT. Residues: CASSLDSQYNSPLHF.

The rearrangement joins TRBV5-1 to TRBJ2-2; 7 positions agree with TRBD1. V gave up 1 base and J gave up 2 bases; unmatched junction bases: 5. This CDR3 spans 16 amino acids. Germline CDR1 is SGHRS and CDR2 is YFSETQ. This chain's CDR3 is CASSLSGTVNTGELFF. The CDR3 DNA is TGCGCCAGCAGCTTGTCAGGGACAGTTAACACCGGGGAGCTGTTTTTT.

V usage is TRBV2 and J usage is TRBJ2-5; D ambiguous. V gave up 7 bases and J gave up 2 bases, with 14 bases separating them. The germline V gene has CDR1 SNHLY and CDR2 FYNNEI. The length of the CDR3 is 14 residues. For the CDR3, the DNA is TGTGCCAGCATCCTGGCAACCTTACAAGAGACCCAGTACTTC. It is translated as CASILATLQETQYF.

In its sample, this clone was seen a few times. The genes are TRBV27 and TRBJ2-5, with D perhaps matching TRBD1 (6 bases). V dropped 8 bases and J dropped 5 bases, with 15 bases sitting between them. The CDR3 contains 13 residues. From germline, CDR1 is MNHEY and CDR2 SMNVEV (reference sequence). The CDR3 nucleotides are TGTGCCAGCGGCCCACAGGGCCGGGAGACCCAGTACTTC. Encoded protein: CASGPQGRETQYF.

The CDR3 DNA sequence: TGTGCCAGCAGCGACACAAGGCCTAGCGATGGGGGGACCCAGTACTTC. Encoded protein: CASSDTRPSDGGTQYF. The rearrangement joins TRBV7-2 to TRBJ2-5; D is possibly TRBD2 (6 bases). Deletions cut 5 bases from V and 7 bases from J, with 23 bases between. The CDR3 has 16 residues. Germline CDR1 reads SGHTA; CDR2 reads FQGNSA.

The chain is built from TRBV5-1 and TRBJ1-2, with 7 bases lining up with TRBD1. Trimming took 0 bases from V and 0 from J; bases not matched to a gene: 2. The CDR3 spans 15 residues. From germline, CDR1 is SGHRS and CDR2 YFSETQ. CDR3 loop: CASSLDRGANYGYTF. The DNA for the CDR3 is TGCGCCAGCAGCTTGGACAGGGGAGCTAACTATGGCTACACCTTC.

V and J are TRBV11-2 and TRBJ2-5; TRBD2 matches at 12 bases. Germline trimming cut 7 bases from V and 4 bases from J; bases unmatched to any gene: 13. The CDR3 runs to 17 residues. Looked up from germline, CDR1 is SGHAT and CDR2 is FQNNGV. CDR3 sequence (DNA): TGTGCCAGCACCAAAACTAGCGGGGGGAAAGAAGGAGAGACCCAGTACTTC. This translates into CASTKTSGGKEGETQYF.

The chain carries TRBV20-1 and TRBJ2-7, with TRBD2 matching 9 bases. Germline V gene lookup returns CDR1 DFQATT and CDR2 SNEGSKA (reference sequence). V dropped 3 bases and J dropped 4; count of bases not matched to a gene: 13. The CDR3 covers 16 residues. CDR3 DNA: TGCAGTGCTAGTAAGTTAGCGGGGGCCTCAGGGTACGAGCAGTACTTC. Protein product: CSASKLAGASGYEQYF.

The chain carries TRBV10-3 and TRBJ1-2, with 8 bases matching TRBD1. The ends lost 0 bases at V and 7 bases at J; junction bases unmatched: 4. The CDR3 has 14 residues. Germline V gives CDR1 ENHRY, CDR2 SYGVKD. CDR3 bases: TGTGCCATCAGTGAGTCAGACAGGGGATTTGGCTACACCTTC. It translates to CAISESDRGFGYTF.

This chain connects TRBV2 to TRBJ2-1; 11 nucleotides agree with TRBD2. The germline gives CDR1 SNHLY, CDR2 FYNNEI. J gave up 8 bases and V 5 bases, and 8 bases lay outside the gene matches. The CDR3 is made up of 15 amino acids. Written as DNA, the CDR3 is TGTGCCAGCAGTACTATAGCGGGGGGGCCAGATGAGCAGTTCTTC. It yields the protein CASSTIAGGPDEQFF.

CDR3 nucleotides: TGTGCCAGCAGCTTCGCGGGGCCCAGCTCTGGAAACACCATATATTTT. Translating it yields CASSFAGPSSGNTIYF. V is TRBV11-2 and J is TRBJ1-3; TRBD1 might be the D (5 bases). The CDR3 is made up of 16 amino acids. V lost 3 bases and J 0 bases, leaving 12 bases between the germline ends. Germline CDR1 and CDR2: SGHAT and FQNNGV.

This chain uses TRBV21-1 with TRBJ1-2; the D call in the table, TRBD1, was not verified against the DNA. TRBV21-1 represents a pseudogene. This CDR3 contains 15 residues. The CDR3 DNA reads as TGTGCCAGCAGCACGAGGGACAGGGAATACTATGGCTACACCTTC. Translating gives CASSTRDREYYGYTF.

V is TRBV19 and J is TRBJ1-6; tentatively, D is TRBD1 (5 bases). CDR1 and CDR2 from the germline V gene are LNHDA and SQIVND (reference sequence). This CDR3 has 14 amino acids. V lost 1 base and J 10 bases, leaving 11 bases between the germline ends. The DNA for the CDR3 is TGTGCCAGTAGTATAGGGGGCAAAGGGTCACCCCTCCACTTT. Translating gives CASSIGGKGSPLHF.

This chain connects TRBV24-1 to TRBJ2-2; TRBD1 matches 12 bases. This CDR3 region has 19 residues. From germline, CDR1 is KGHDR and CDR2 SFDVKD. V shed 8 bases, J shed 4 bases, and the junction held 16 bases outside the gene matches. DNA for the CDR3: TGTGCCACCATGGTTACCCCCGGGACAGGGGGCAGTACCACCGGGGAGCTGTTTTTT. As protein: CATMVTPGTGGSTTGELFF.

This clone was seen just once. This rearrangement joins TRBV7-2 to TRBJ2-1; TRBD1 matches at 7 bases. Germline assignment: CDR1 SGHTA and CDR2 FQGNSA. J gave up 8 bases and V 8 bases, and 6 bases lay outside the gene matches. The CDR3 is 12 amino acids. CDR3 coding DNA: TGTGCCAGCCATAGACAGGGTCATGAGCAGTTCTTC. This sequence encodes CASHRQGHEQFF.

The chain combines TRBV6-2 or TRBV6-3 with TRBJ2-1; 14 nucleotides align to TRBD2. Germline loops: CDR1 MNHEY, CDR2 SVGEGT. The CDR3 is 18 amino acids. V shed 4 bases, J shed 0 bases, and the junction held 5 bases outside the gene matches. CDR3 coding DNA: TGTGCCAGCAGTTTGGGACTAGCGGGGGTTCACTCCTACAATGAGCAGTTCTTC. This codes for CASSLGLAGVHSYNEQFF.

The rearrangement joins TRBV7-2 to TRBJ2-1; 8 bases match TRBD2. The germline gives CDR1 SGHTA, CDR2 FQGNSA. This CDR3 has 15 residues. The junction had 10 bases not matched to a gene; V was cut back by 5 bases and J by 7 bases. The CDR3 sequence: CASSPQSGGRNEQFF. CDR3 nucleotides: TGTGCCAGCAGCCCTCAGTCGGGGGGGAGAAATGAGCAGTTCTTC.

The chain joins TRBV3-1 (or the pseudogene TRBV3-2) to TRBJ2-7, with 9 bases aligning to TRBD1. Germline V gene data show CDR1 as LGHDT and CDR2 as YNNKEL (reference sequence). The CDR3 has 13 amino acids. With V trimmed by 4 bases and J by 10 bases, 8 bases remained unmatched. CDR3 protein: CASSLQGARTQYF. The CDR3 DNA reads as TGTGCCAGCAGCCTACAGGGGGCGCGCACACAGTACTTC.

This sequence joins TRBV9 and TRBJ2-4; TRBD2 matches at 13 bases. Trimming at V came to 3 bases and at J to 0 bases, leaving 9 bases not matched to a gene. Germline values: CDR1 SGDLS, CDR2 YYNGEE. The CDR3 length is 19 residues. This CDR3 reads CASSDQLAGGLGAKNIQYF. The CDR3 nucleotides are TGTGCCAGCAGCGATCAACTAGCGGGGGGGCTCGGAGCCAAAAACATTCAGTACTTC.

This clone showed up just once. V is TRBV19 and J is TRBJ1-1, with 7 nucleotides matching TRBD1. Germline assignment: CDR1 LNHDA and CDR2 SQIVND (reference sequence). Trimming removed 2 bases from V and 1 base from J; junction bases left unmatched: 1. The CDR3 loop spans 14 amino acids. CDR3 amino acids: CASSINRGNTEAFF. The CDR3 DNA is TGTGCCAGTAGTATAAACAGGGGGAACACTGAAGCTTTCTTT.

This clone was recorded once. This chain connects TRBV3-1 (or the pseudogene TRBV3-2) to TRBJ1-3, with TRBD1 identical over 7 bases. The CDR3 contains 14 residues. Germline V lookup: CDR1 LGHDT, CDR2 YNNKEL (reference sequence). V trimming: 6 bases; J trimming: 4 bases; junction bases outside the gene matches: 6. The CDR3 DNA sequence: TGTGCCAGCAGGCCTACAGGGGCAGGAAACACCATATATTTT. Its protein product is CASRPTGAGNTIYF.

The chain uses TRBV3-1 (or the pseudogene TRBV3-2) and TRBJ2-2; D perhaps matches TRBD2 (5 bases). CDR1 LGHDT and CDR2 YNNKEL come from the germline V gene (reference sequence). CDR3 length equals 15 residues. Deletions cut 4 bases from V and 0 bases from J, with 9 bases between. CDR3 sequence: CASSPSRANTGELFF. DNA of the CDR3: TGTGCCAGCAGCCCCTCGAGGGCGAACACCGGGGAGCTGTTTTTT.

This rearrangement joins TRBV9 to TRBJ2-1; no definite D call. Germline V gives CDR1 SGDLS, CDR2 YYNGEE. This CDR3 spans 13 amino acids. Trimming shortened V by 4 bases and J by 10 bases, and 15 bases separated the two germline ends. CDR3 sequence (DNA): TGTGCCAGCAGCACCCATACTTTGGGCGAGCAGTTCTTC. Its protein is CASSTHTLGEQFF.

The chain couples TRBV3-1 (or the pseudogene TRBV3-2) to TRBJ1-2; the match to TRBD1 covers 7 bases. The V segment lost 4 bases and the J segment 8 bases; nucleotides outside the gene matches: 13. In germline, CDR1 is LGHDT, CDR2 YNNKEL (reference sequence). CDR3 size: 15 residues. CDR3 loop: CASSLTTGMAGGYTF. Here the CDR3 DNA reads TGTGCCAGCAGCCTAACGACAGGGATGGCGGGGGGCTACACCTTC.

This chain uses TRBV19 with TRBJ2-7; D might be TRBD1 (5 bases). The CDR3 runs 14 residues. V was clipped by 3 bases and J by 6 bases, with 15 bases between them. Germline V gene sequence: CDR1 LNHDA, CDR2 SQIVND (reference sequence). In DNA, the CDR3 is TGTGCCAGTAGTATCTACACAGGTATAGGCGAGCAGTACTTC. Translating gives CASSIYTGIGEQYF.